This TCR beta chain comes out of a study of control samples from healthy donors and cancer patients. The CDR3 length is 14 residues. V lost 4 bases and J 1 base, leaving 8 bases between the germline ends. Per the germline V gene, CDR1 is MDHEN and CDR2 is SYDVKM. Sequencing was performed with immunoSEQ multiplex PCR; in TCRdb, only in-frame clones are kept and a portion is missing. The sample consists of around 150,000 clones, roughly 95% of them appearing once. The sequencing sample was made of blood. The genes are TRBV28 and TRBJ1-5; D is undetermined. The clonotype comes from a woman aged 25 to 45 in good health. The CDR3 is CASSWTRSNQPQHF. CDR3 in DNA: TGTGCCAGCAGTTGGACGCGGAGCAATCAGCCCCAGCATTTT.